The clone carrying this T cell receptor (beta chain) was recorded at least ten times. The data were taken from a study of spatial heterogeneity in lung cancer. The CDR3 runs to 13 residues. Germline CDR1 is SQVTM and CDR2 is ANQGSEA. The germline V and J ends were trimmed by 6 bases and 0 bases, with 9 bases remaining between them. As for time point: sample taken at primary tumor resection. The input material, whole RNA from tumor, nontumor lung or frozen PBMC, was sequenced unsorted. The cohort: over 65 early-stage, untreated non-small cell lung cancer patients. TCRdb re-called the 5' RACE reads with MiXCR, one entry per CDR3 protein. The sample lists some 100,000 distinct CDR3 sequences; approximately 12% were seen once.

The clonotype comes from a male donor with early-stage non-small cell lung cancer. Specimen: PBMCs, collected at surgery. V and J are TRBV29-1 and TRBJ1-5; no clear D gene. The CDR3 spells CSVRTGSNQPQHF. In DNA form, the CDR3 reads TGCAGCGTCCGGACGGGTAGCAATCAGCCCCAGCATTTT.